This T cell receptor beta chain emerged from a study of human thymus T cells. Blood DNA came from all available leukocytes, not a fixed cell number. Here immunoSEQ multiplex PCR was the method, and the copy in TCRdb shows in-frame clones only, minus some. The table records tens of thousands of clones, approximately 93% of them present only once. Germline trimming cut 1 base from V and 7 bases from J; bases unmatched to any gene: 11. Germline V gene sequence: CDR1 SGHNT, CDR2 YENEEA. The CDR3 has 17 amino acids. This chain uses TRBV11-3 with TRBJ2-1; 9 bases are a match to TRBD2. Input material: blood. This TCR derives from a boy under two years old with a congenital heart defect but otherwise immunologically healthy. The chain's CDR3 is CASSLVGRAGGMNEQFF. The CDR3, as DNA: TGTGCCAGCAGCTTAGTTGGACGAGCGGGAGGTATGAATGAGCAGTTCTTC. The full variable domain, its missing parts supplied by reference TRBV11-3 and TRBJ2-1, is EAGVVQSPRYKIIEKKQPVAFWCNPISGHNTLYWYLQNLGQGPELLIRYENEEAVDDSQLPKDRFSAERLKGVDSTLKIQPAELGDSAVYLCASSLVGRAGGMNEQFFGPGTRLTVL.